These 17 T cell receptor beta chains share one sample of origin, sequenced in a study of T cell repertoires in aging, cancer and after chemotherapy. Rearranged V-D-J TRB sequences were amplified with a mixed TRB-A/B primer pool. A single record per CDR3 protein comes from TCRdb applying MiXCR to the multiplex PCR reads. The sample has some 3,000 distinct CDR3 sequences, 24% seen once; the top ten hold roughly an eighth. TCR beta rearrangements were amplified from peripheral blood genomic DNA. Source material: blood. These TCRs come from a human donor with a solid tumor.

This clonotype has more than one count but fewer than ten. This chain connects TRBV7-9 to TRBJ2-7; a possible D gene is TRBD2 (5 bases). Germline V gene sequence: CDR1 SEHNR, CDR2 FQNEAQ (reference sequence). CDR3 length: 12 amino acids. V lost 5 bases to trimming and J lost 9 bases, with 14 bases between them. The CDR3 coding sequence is TGTGCCAGCAGCGGGGTAGGGAGCAGGCAGTACTTC. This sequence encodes CASSGVGSRQYF.

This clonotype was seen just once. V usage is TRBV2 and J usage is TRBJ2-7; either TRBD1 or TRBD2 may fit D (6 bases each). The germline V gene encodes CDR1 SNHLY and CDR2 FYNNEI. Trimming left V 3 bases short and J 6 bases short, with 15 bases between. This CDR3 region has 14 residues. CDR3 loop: CASSDLGGRSEQYF. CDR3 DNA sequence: TGTGCCAGCAGTGATTTAGGGGGGAGAAGCGAGCAGTACTTC.

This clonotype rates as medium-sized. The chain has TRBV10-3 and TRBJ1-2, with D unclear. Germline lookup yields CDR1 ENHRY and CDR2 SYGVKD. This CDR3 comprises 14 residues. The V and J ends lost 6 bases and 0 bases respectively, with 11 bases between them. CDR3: CAIRSSRSNYGYTF. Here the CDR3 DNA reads TGTGCCATCAGGTCAAGTAGGTCTAACTATGGCTACACCTTC.

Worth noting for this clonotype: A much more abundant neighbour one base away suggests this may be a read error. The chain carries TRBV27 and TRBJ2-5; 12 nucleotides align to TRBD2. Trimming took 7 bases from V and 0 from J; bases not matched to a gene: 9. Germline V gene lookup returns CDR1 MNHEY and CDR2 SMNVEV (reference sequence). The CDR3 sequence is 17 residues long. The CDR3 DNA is TGTGCCAGCACTTACGCACTAGCGGGAGGTTACCAAGAGACCCAGTACTTC. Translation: CASTYALAGGYQETQYF.

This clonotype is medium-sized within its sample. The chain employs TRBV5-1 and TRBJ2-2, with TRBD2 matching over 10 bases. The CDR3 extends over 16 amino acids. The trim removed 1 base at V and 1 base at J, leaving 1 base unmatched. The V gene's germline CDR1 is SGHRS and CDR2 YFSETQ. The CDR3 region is CASSLTSGENTGELFF. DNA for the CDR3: TGCGCCAGCAGCTTGACTAGCGGGGAGAACACCGGGGAGCTGTTTTTT.

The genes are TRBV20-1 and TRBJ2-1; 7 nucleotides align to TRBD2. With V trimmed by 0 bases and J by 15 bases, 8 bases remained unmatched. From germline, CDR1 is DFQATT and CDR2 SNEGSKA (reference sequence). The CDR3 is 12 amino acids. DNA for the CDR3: TGCAGTGCTAGAGATAAAGGACTAGGTCGGTTCTTC. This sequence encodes CSARDKGLGRFF.

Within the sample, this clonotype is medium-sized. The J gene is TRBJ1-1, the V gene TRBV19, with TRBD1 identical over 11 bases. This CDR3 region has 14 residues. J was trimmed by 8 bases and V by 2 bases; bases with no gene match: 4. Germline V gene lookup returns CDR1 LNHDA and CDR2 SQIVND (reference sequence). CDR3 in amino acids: CASSIWDRGVEAFF. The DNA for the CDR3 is TGTGCCAGTAGTATATGGGACAGGGGGGTCGAAGCTTTCTTT. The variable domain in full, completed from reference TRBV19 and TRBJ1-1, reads DGGITQSPKYLFRKEGQNVTLSCEQNLNHDAMYWYRQDPGQGLRLIYYSQIVNDFQKGDIAEGYSVSREKKESFPLTVTSAQKNPTAFYLCASSIWDRGVEAFFGQGTRLTVV.

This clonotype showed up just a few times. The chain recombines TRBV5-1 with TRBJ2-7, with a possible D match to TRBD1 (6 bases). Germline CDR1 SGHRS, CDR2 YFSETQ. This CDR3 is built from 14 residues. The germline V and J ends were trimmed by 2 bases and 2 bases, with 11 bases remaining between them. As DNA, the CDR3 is TGCGCCAGCAGCTTCGGACAGACCGCCTACGAGCAGTACTTC. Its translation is CASSFGQTAYEQYF.

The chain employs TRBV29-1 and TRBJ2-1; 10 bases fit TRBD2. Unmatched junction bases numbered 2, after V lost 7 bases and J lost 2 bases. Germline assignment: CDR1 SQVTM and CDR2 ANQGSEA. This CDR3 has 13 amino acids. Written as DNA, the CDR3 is TGCAGCGGCGGACTAGCGGCCTACAATGAGCAGTTCTTC. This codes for CSGGLAAYNEQFF.

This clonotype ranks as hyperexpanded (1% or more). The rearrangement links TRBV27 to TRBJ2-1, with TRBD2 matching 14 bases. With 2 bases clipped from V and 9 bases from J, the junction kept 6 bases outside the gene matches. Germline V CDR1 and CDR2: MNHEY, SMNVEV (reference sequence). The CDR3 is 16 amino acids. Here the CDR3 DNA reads TGTGCCAGCAGTTTAATTGCCGGACTAGCGGGAGGTGAGCAGTTCTTC. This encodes CASSLIAGLAGGEQFF.

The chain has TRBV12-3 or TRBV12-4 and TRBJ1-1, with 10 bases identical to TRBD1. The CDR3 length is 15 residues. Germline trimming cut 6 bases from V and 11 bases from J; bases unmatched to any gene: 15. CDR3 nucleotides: TGTGCCAGCAGCCCAGCCGGGACAGGGGTTTGGTTTGCTTTCTTT. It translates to CASSPAGTGVWFAFF.

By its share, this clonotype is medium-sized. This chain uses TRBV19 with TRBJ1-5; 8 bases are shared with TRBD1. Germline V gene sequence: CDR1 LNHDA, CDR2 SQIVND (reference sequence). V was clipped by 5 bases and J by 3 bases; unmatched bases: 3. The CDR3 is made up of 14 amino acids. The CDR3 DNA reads TGTGCCAGTAGTTTGACAGGGGTCAATCAGCCCCAGCATTTT. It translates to CASSLTGVNQPQHF. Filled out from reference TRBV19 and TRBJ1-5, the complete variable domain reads DGGITQSPKYLFRKEGQNVTLSCEQNLNHDAMYWYRQDPGQGLRLIYYSQIVNDFQKGDIAEGYSVSREKKESFPLTVTSAQKNPTAFYLCASSLTGVNQPQHFGDGTRLSIL.

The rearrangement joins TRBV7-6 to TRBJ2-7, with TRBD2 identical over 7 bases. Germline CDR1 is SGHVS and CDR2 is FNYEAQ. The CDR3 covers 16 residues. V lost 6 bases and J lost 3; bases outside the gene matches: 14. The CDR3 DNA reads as TGTGCCAGCAGAGACCTAGATGGGGGAGGGCACTACGAGCAGTACTTC. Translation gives CASRDLDGGGHYEQYF.

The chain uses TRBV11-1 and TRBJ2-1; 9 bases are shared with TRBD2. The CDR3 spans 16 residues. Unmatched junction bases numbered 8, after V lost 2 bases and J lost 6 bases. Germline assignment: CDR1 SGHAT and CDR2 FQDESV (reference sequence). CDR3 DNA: TGTGCCAGCAGCTTAAGCTTGGCGGGAGGGGGCAATGAGCAGTTCTTC. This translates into CASSLSLAGGGNEQFF.

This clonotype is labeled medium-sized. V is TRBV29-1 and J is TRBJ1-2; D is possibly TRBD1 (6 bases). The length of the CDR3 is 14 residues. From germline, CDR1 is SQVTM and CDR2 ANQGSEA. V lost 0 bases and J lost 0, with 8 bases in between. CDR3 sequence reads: CSVEEAGANYGYTF. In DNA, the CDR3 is TGCAGCGTTGAAGAGGCAGGGGCTAACTATGGCTACACCTTC.

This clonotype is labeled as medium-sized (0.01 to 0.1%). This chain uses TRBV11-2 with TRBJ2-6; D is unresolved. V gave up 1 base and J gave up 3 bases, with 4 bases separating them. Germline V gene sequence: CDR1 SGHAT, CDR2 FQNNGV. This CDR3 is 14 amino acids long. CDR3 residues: CASSLGVGANVLTF. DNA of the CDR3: TGTGCCAGCAGCTTAGGGGTTGGGGCCAACGTCCTGACTTTC.

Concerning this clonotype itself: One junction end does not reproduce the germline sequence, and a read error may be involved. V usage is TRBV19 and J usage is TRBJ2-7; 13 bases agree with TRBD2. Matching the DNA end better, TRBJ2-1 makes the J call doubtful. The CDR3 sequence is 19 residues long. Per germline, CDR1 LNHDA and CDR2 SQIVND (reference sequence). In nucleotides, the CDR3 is TGTGCCATTAGTATTGGACTAGCGGGAGCGGGAGTTGGGGCGAATGAGCAGTTCTTC. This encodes CAISIGLAGAGVGANEQFF.